The rows below give T cell receptor beta chains drawn from one sample of a study of T-cell memory formation after mild COVID-19. TCRdb fed the 5' RACE reads into MiXCR, producing one record per CDR3 protein. The data hold some 130,000 distinct CDR3 sequences, with more than 15% observed a single time. Sequenced input: PBMCs or a T cell subset sorted from them (not recorded which). Receptors originate from an adult woman who had mild COVID-19 (a few samples of this study predate the infection). Cell type and time point are not known. CDR3s include the opening cysteine and the closing phenylalanine or tryptophan. The D gene is left open where the match is weak. Not all rows give a size; the values are once, few, many and, for expanded clones, a class.

abundance: many
d_gene: .
v_gene: TRBV12-3/TRBV12-4
j_gene: TRBJ1-1
CDR3aa: CASSFTQNTEAFF
CDR3nt: TGTGCCAGCAGTTTTACACAGAACACTGAAGCTTTCTTT

abundance: few
d_gene: .
v_gene: TRBV10-3
j_gene: TRBJ2-3
CDR3aa: CAISGTQGSSSTFTDTQYF
CDR3nt: TGTGCCATCAGCGGGACCCAGGGGTCTTCCTCCACGTTCACAGATACGCAGTATTTT

abundance: .
d_gene: .
v_gene: TRBV2
j_gene: TRBJ1-1
CDR3aa: CASSEQDLNTEAFF
CDR3nt: TGTGCCAGCAGTGAGCAGGATTTGAACACTGAAGCTTTCTTT

abundance: .
d_gene: .
v_gene: TRBV20-1
j_gene: TRBJ1-5
CDR3aa: CSARDQGGNQPQHF
CDR3nt: TGCAGTGCTAGAGATCAAGGGGGCAATCAGCCCCAGCATTTT

abundance: few
d_gene: .
v_gene: TRBV10-3
j_gene: TRBJ1-2
CDR3aa: CAISDKSQYGYTF
CDR3nt: TGTGCCATCAGTGATAAGTCCCAGTATGGCTACACCTTC

abundance: .
d_gene: TRBD2
v_gene: TRBV5-1
j_gene: TRBJ2-2
CDR3aa: CASSFMEGTRAGELFF
CDR3nt: TGCGCCAGCAGCTTCATGGAGGGGACTAGGGCCGGGGAGCTGTTTTTT

abundance: few
d_gene: TRBD1
v_gene: TRBV25-1
j_gene: TRBJ2-2
CDR3aa: CASSGIPGQGPTGELFF
CDR3nt: TGTGCCAGCAGTGGGATACCGGGACAGGGACCCACCGGGGAGCTGTTTTTT

abundance: .
d_gene: .
v_gene: TRBV5-8
j_gene: TRBJ1-4
CDR3aa: CASSRVGPNEKLFF
CDR3nt: TGTGCCAGCAGCCGGGTAGGGCCTAATGAAAAACTGTTTTTT

abundance: .
d_gene: TRBD1
v_gene: TRBV14
j_gene: TRBJ1-4
CDR3aa: CASSQVDRGNEKLFF
CDR3nt: TGTGCCAGCAGCCAAGTGGACAGGGGGAATGAAAAACTGTTTTTT

abundance: few
d_gene: TRBD1
v_gene: TRBV13
j_gene: TRBJ2-7
CDR3aa: CASSLGGMARGSYEQYF
CDR3nt: TGTGCCAGCAGCTTAGGCGGTATGGCCAGGGGGTCCTACGAGCAGTACTTC

abundance: .
d_gene: .
v_gene: TRBV7-2
j_gene: TRBJ2-2
CDR3aa: CASSLRGIGTGELFF
CDR3nt: TGTGCCAGCAGCTTACGGGGGATCGGCACCGGGGAGCTGTTTTTT

abundance: few
d_gene: TRBD2
v_gene: TRBV12-3/TRBV12-4
j_gene: TRBJ2-7
CDR3aa: CASRSSGMEYEQYF
CDR3nt: TGTGCCAGCAGATCCAGCGGGATGGAATACGAGCAGTACTTC

abundance: .
d_gene: TRBD2
v_gene: TRBV29-1
j_gene: TRBJ2-3
CDR3aa: CSVASGASTDTQYF
CDR3nt: TGCAGCGTTGCCAGCGGGGCTAGCACAGATACGCAGTATTTT

abundance: few
d_gene: TRBD1
v_gene: TRBV11-2
j_gene: TRBJ2-1
CDR3aa: CASSFLRDRGLNEQFF
CDR3nt: TGTGCCAGCAGCTTTTTACGGGACAGGGGGCTCAATGAGCAGTTCTTC

abundance: .
d_gene: TRBD2
v_gene: TRBV12-3/TRBV12-4
j_gene: TRBJ2-2
CDR3aa: CASSGLSGRELFF
CDR3nt: TGTGCCAGCAGTGGGCTTAGCGGGAGGGAGCTGTTTTTT

abundance: .
d_gene: TRBD2
v_gene: TRBV7-9
j_gene: TRBJ2-2
CDR3aa: CASSSTSGTPGELFF
CDR3nt: TGTGCCAGCAGCTCCACTAGCGGGACCCCCGGGGAGCTGTTTTTT

abundance: .
d_gene: .
v_gene: TRBV12-3/TRBV12-4
j_gene: TRBJ2-1
CDR3aa: CASSLERMNEQFF
CDR3nt: TGTGCCAGCAGTTTGGAGAGAATGAATGAGCAGTTCTTC

abundance: few
d_gene: .
v_gene: TRBV12-3/TRBV12-4
j_gene: TRBJ2-1
CDR3aa: CASSLSSRWNEQFF
CDR3nt: TGTGCCAGCAGTTTGTCGAGTCGGTGGAATGAGCAGTTCTTC

abundance: many
d_gene: .
v_gene: TRBV7-9
j_gene: TRBJ1-1
CDR3aa: CASSSQLNTEAFF
CDR3nt: TGTGCCAGCAGCTCCCAATTGAACACTGAAGCTTTCTTT

abundance: .
d_gene: TRBD1
v_gene: TRBV4-1
j_gene: TRBJ1-1
CDR3aa: CASSQYDRGDPFGTEAFF
CDR3nt: TGCGCCAGCAGCCAGTATGACAGGGGGGACCCCTTCGGCACTGAAGCTTTCTTT

abundance: many
d_gene: .
v_gene: TRBV5-4
j_gene: TRBJ1-2
CDR3aa: CASSLAKNYGYTF
CDR3nt: TGTGCCAGCAGCTTGGCGAAGAACTATGGCTACACCTTC

abundance: .
d_gene: .
v_gene: TRBV7-3
j_gene: TRBJ2-1
CDR3aa: CASSTRQTRNEQFF
CDR3nt: TGTGCCAGCAGCACCCGACAGACCCGCAATGAGCAGTTCTTC

abundance: .
d_gene: TRBD1
v_gene: TRBV29-1
j_gene: TRBJ1-1
CDR3aa: CSVVGTELMNTEAFF
CDR3nt: TGCAGCGTTGTGGGGACAGAGTTAATGAACACTGAAGCTTTCTTT

abundance: .
d_gene: .
v_gene: TRBV12-3/TRBV12-4
j_gene: TRBJ1-5
CDR3aa: CASSLGLAGLSNQPQHF
CDR3nt: TGTGCCAGCAGTTTGGGATTAGCGGGCCTGAGCAATCAGCCCCAGCATTTT

abundance: few
d_gene: .
v_gene: TRBV7-9
j_gene: TRBJ1-6
CDR3aa: CASSLERNRSPLHF
CDR3nt: TGTGCCAGCAGCTTAGAGCGGAATCGTTCACCCCTCCACTTT

abundance: few
d_gene: .
v_gene: TRBV28
j_gene: TRBJ2-2
CDR3aa: CASRGDTLNTGELFF
CDR3nt: TGTGCCAGCAGAGGGGACACCTTGAACACCGGGGAGCTGTTTTTT

abundance: .
d_gene: .
v_gene: TRBV12-3/TRBV12-4
j_gene: TRBJ2-7
CDR3aa: CASRSPRIYQQYF
CDR3nt: TGTGCCAGCAGATCTCCCAGAATCTACCAGCAGTACTTC

abundance: .
d_gene: TRBD2
v_gene: TRBV4-3
j_gene: TRBJ2-5
CDR3aa: CASSQEATSVKTQYF
CDR3nt: TGCGCCAGCAGCCAAGAGGCTACTAGCGTGAAGACCCAGTACTTC

abundance: .
d_gene: .
v_gene: TRBV30
j_gene: TRBJ2-1
CDR3aa: CAWSLGAYNEQFF
CDR3nt: TGTGCCTGGAGTTTAGGGGCCTACAATGAGCAGTTCTTC

abundance: .
d_gene: TRBD2
v_gene: TRBV10-3
j_gene: TRBJ2-1
CDR3aa: CATQLAGGPGVFF
CDR3nt: TGTGCCACCCAATTAGCGGGAGGGCCAGGTGTCTTCTTC

abundance: few
d_gene: TRBD1
v_gene: TRBV5-1
j_gene: TRBJ1-1
CDR3aa: CASSDGTGLTEAFF
CDR3nt: TGCGCCAGCAGCGACGGGACAGGGCTCACTGAAGCTTTCTTT

abundance: few
d_gene: .
v_gene: TRBV19
j_gene: TRBJ2-7
CDR3aa: CASSISGSGYEQYF
CDR3nt: TGTGCCAGTAGTATCTCGGGTAGCGGCTACGAGCAGTACTTC

abundance: .
d_gene: .
v_gene: TRBV29-1
j_gene: TRBJ2-7
CDR3aa: CSVPGTGLDEQYF
CDR3nt: TGCAGCGTCCCCGGGACGGGACTTGACGAGCAGTACTTC

abundance: .
d_gene: .
v_gene: TRBV19
j_gene: TRBJ1-1
CDR3aa: CASSGMTGLTEAFF
CDR3nt: TGTGCCAGTAGTGGGATGACAGGACTCACTGAAGCTTTCTTT

abundance: few
d_gene: TRBD1
v_gene: TRBV9
j_gene: TRBJ2-7
CDR3aa: CASSVVDRGDEQYF
CDR3nt: TGTGCCAGCAGCGTAGTGGACAGGGGGGACGAGCAGTACTTC

abundance: .
d_gene: TRBD1
v_gene: TRBV7-2
j_gene: TRBJ2-7
CDR3aa: CASSPTSGQGYEQYF
CDR3nt: TGTGCCAGCAGCCCAACCTCGGGACAGGGCTACGAGCAGTACTTC

abundance: few
d_gene: .
v_gene: TRBV9
j_gene: TRBJ2-3
CDR3aa: CASSVGGKDTQYF
CDR3nt: TGTGCCAGCAGCGTAGGGGGGAAAGATACGCAGTATTTT

abundance: few
d_gene: TRBD1
v_gene: TRBV29-1
j_gene: TRBJ2-1
CDR3aa: CSVGDRGTDEQFF
CDR3nt: TGCAGCGTTGGGGACAGGGGGACGGATGAGCAGTTCTTC

abundance: .
d_gene: .
v_gene: TRBV5-6
j_gene: TRBJ2-7
CDR3aa: CASSLPAGYEQYF
CDR3nt: TGTGCCAGCAGCCTCCCCGCGGGCTACGAGCAGTACTTC

abundance: .
d_gene: .
v_gene: TRBV19
j_gene: TRBJ1-1
CDR3aa: CASSISVNTEAFF
CDR3nt: TGTGCCAGTAGTATTTCGGTGAACACTGAAGCTTTCTTT

abundance: .
d_gene: .
v_gene: TRBV5-1
j_gene: TRBJ2-1
CDR3aa: CASSLVGYSHFF
CDR3nt: TGCGCCAGCAGCTTGGTTGGATACTCCCATTTCTTC

abundance: .
d_gene: .
v_gene: TRBV20-1
j_gene: TRBJ1-5
CDR3aa: CSARADMSNQPQHF
CDR3nt: TGCAGTGCTAGAGCCGACATGAGCAATCAGCCCCAGCATTTT

abundance: few
d_gene: .
v_gene: TRBV7-2
j_gene: TRBJ2-5
CDR3aa: CASSLEGGRKTQYF
CDR3nt: TGTGCCAGCAGCTTAGAGGGGGGGCGGAAGACCCAGTACTTC

abundance: .
d_gene: TRBD1
v_gene: TRBV15
j_gene: TRBJ1-2
CDR3aa: CATSSSDRADGYTF
CDR3nt: TGTGCCACCAGCAGTTCCGACAGGGCGGACGGCTACACCTTC

abundance: .
d_gene: TRBD1
v_gene: TRBV5-1
j_gene: TRBJ2-3
CDR3aa: CASSKGQNTDTQYF
CDR3nt: TGCGCCAGCAGCAAGGGACAGAACACAGATACGCAGTATTTT

abundance: few
d_gene: TRBD1
v_gene: TRBV7-3
j_gene: TRBJ2-1
CDR3aa: CASSLNRGYEQFF
CDR3nt: TGTGCCAGCAGTCTCAACAGGGGGTATGAGCAGTTCTTC

abundance: few
d_gene: TRBD1
v_gene: TRBV4-3
j_gene: TRBJ2-1
CDR3aa: CASSQDRAGGSYNEQFF
CDR3nt: TGCGCCAGCAGCCAAGATCGGGCAGGGGGCTCCTACAATGAGCAGTTCTTC

abundance: .
d_gene: TRBD1
v_gene: TRBV6-5
j_gene: TRBJ2-5
CDR3aa: CASSLTTGEVTQYF
CDR3nt: TGTGCCAGCAGTCTAACGACAGGGGAGGTGACCCAGTACTTC

abundance: medium-sized
d_gene: .
v_gene: TRBV7-8
j_gene: TRBJ2-7
CDR3aa: CASSLQSSYEQYF
CDR3nt: TGTGCCAGCAGCTTACAGAGCTCCTACGAGCAGTACTTC

abundance: .
d_gene: TRBD1
v_gene: TRBV10-3
j_gene: TRBJ1-1
CDR3aa: CAINQDRTQNTEAFF
CDR3nt: TGTGCCATCAACCAGGACAGGACTCAGAACACTGAAGCTTTCTTT

abundance: .
d_gene: .
v_gene: TRBV29-1
j_gene: TRBJ2-7
CDR3aa: CSVTSPSSYEQYF
CDR3nt: TGCAGCGTCACGAGCCCCTCTTCCTACGAGCAGTACTTC

abundance: .
d_gene: TRBD2
v_gene: TRBV4-3
j_gene: TRBJ2-1
CDR3aa: CASSQDTGLTANNEQFF
CDR3nt: TGCGCCAGCAGCCAAGATACGGGACTAACGGCTAACAATGAGCAGTTCTTC

abundance: .
d_gene: TRBD1
v_gene: TRBV27
j_gene: TRBJ2-1
CDR3aa: CASSSQWTGGLNEQFF
CDR3nt: TGTGCCAGCAGTTCCCAATGGACAGGGGGCCTCAATGAGCAGTTCTTC

abundance: few
d_gene: .
v_gene: TRBV4-2
j_gene: TRBJ2-2
CDR3aa: CASSQDQGNTGELFF
CDR3nt: TGTGCCAGCAGCCAAGATCAGGGTAACACCGGGGAGCTGTTTTTT